The T cell receptor (beta chain) described here comes from a study of shared clonotypes between healthy human individuals. The CDR3 consists of 14 residues. Deletions cut 1 base from V and 7 bases from J, with 13 bases between. Looked up from germline, CDR1 is SGHTA and CDR2 is FQGNSA. Original processing notes: ImmunoSEQ output held junction-only sequences without quality scores, so filtering differed. Assay: immunoSEQ multiplex PCR; the TCRdb copy retains only in-frame clones and omits some. The V and J calls and the clone size are those of that table, but D and trimming were determined from the DNA. The sample holds roughly 2.5 million clones; about 92% are singletons and the top ten take 0.11% to 0.15%.

The chain combines TRBV7-2 with TRBJ1-1; D possibly corresponds to TRBD1 (6 bases). Source material: naive CD4+ T cells sorted from blood. The subset denotes: CD45RA+ positively selected. This TCR was recovered from a man aged 18 to 29 in good health. This chain's CDR3 is CASSLVRGPFEAFF. In nucleotides, the CDR3 is TGTGCCAGCAGCTTAGTCCGGGGGCCCTTTGAAGCTTTCTTT.